This T cell receptor beta chain was captured in a study of T cell clonality in common variable immunodeficiency. Equal genomic DNA amounts from CVID and control samples were sequenced. Assay: immunoSEQ multiplex PCR; the TCRdb copy retains only in-frame clones and omits some. The sample was found to contain tens of thousands of clones, and every one recurs. The CDR3 length is 14 residues. Germline V gives CDR1 SNHLY, CDR2 FYNNEI. V was shortened by 3 bases and J by 5 bases, with 11 bases between the two germline ends. Broader study findings: Patient heterogeneity in the CVID cohort limited correlations between repertoire features and clinical complications. TCRbeta clonality was increased in CVID versus healthy controls. Authors noted CVID clonality's cause needs subpopulation repertoire sequencing.

At least ten counts were recorded for this clone. The antigen remains undetermined. From the germline J gene comes the end of the CDR3, since the read stops 3 residues before it. V is TRBV2 and J is TRBJ1-5, with D hard to call. The specimen was peripheral blood mononuclear cells. The source of this sequence is a person aged 18 to 75 in good health. The CDR3 bases that were read are TGTGCCAGCAGTGATATTGAGGCCCATCAGCCC. This codes for CASSDIEAHQP. The full CDR3 sequence reads CASSDIEAHQPQHF.